This TCR beta chain comes out of a study of T and B cells in COVID-19 patients. On the study more broadly: The recovered cohort's median age was about 36 years, versus approximately 70 years in active infection.

The germline V gene encodes CDR1 SGHKS and CDR2 YYEKEE (reference sequence). The CDR3 extends over 14 amino acids. Trimming removed 4 bases from V and 3 bases from J; junction bases left unmatched: 4. TRB rearrangements were amplified by multiplex PCR with BIOMED2 TRB-A/B primers. TCRdb re-called the multiplex PCR reads through MiXCR, storing one row per CDR3 protein. There are over 5,000 distinct CDR3 sequences in the sample; 25% to 40% occur only once, and about 53% lies in the top ten. Each TRB amplification used roughly 250-550 ng of genomic DNA from blood. The chain joins TRBV5-5 to TRBJ2-7; 10 bases are shared with TRBD2. The sequence was collected from a human donor with active COVID-19. Sequencing was performed on blood. The CDR3, as DNA: TGTGCCAGCAGCCGCCTAGCGGGAGTCTACGAGCAGTACTTC. Encoded protein: CASSRLAGVYEQYF.